This is a list of T cell receptor beta chains from one sample in a study of control samples from healthy donors and cancer patients. Profiled with immunoSEQ multiplex PCR; TCRdb holds only in-frame clones, not every one. The sample contains fewer than 50,000 clones, over 85% of which appear only once. The sequenced material came from PBMCs. The source of these receptors is a man younger than 40 with colorectal cancer. CDR3s include the opening cysteine and the closing phenylalanine or tryptophan. A D gene is named only where the DNA matches it firmly. Size tells how often a clone was seen (once, few, many) or the class of an expanded clone, and some rows leave it out.

v_call,clone_size,cdr3_length,j_call,d_call,cdr3_aa,cdr3_nt
TRBV6-5,NA,14,TRBJ2-7,NA,CASNLGRSWDEQYF,TGTGCCAGCAACCTGGGACGGTCCTGGGACGAGCAGTACTTC
TRBV2,once,16,TRBJ2-3,TRBD1,CASSGVTGLLADTQYF,TGTGCCAGCAGCGGAGTGACAGGGTTGTTGGCAGATACGCAGTATTTT
TRBV6-1,once,15,TRBJ1-4,NA,CASSEATYYNEKLFF,TGTGCCAGCAGTGAAGCGACGTATTACAATGAAAAACTGTTTTTT
TRBV7-6,NA,16,TRBJ1-3,NA,CASSLHQGESTNTIYF,TGTGCCAGCAGTTTACACCAGGGTGAATCGACAAACACCATATATTTT
TRBV11-2,few,13,TRBJ1-2,NA,CASSPLDSYGYTF,TGTGCCAGCAGCCCTCTGGACAGCTATGGCTACACCTTC
TRBV6-5,once,15,TRBJ2-7,TRBD1,CASSYSWTGNYEQYF,TGTGCCAGCAGTTACTCCTGGACAGGGAATTACGAGCAGTACTTC
TRBV5-6,NA,12,TRBJ1-2,NA,CASSLGGPGYTF,TGTGCCAGCAGCTTGGGAGGGCCGGGCTACACCTTC
TRBV30,NA,17,TRBJ2-6,NA,CAWRRGRVLSGANVLTF,TGTGCCTGGAGGAGGGGCAGGGTTTTGTCTGGGGCCAACGTCCTGACTTTC
TRBV2,NA,14,TRBJ1-4,NA,CASSVAGTGGKLFF,TGTGCCAGCAGTGTAGCAGGGACGGGCGGAAAACTGTTTTTT
TRBV7-9,NA,16,TRBJ1-4,TRBD1,CASSLSPGQGTEKLFF,TGTGCCAGCAGCCTAAGTCCGGGACAGGGAACTGAAAAACTGTTTTTT
TRBV10-3,NA,20,TRBJ2-2,NA,CAISGTGLLYPTRTTGELFF,TGTGCCATCAGTGGGACAGGCTTACTTTACCCGACTAGGACCACCGGGGAGCTGTTTTTT
TRBV20-1,NA,10,TRBJ1-1,NA,CSASVTEAFF,TGCAGTGCAAGTGTCACTGAAGCTTTCTTT
TRBV5-6,few,15,TRBJ1-5,TRBD1,CASSPDRGRNQPQHF,TGTGCCAGCAGCCCAGACAGGGGTCGCAATCAGCCCCAGCATTTT
TRBV7-9,NA,15,TRBJ2-7,TRBD1,CASRAPETGGKEQYF,TGTGCCAGCCGAGCCCCTGAGACAGGGGGAAAGGAGCAGTACTTC
TRBV7-9,NA,18,TRBJ2-3,TRBD1,CASSPGTGFPLDTDTQYF,TGTGCCAGCAGTCCCGGGACAGGGTTTCCTTTGGACACAGATACGCAGTATTTT